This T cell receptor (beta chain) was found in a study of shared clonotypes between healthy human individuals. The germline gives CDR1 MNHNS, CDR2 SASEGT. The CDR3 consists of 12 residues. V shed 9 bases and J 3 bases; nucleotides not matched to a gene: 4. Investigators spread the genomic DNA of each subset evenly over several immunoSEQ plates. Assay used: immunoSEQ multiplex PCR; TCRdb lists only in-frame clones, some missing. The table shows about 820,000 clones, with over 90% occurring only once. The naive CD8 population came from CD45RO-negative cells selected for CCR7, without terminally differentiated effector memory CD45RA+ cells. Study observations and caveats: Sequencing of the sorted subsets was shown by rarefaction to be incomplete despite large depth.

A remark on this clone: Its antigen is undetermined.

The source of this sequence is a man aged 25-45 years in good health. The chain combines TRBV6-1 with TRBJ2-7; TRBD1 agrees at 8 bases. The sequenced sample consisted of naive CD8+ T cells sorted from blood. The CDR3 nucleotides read TGTGCCAGTAGTACAGGGGGCTACGAGCAGTACTTC. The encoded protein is CASSTGGYEQYF.